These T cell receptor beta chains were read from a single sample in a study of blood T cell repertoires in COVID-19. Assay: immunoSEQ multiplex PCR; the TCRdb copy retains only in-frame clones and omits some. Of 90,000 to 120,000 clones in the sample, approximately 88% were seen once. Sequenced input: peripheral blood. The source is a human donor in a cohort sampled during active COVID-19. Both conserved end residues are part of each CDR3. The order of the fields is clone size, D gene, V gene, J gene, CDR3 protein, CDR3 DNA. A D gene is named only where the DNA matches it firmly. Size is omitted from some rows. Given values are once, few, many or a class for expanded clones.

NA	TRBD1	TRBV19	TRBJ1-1	CASTKGGSSVNTEAFF	TGTGCCAGTACCAAAGGGGGCTCCTCCGTGAACACTGAAGCTTTCTTT
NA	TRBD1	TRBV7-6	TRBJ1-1	CASSLGSGGSTEAFF	TGTGCCAGCAGCTTAGGATCAGGGGGCTCCACTGAAGCTTTCTTT
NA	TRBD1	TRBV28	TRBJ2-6	CASSSTGSGANVLTF	TGTGCCAGCAGCTCGACAGGGTCTGGGGCCAACGTCCTGACTTTC
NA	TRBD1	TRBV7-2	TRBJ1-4	CASSRQTGWNEKLFF	TGTGCCAGCAGCCGGCAGACAGGGTGGAATGAAAAACTGTTTTTT
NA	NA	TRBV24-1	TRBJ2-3	CATSDFTGDTQYF	TGTGCCACCAGTGATTTCACCGGAGATACGCAGTATTTT
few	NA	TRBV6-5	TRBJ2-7	CASSSLGADVYEQYF	TGTGCCAGCAGTTCCCTGGGGGCGGACGTCTACGAGCAGTACTTC
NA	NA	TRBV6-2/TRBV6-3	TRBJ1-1	CASSSLSGAFF	TGTGCCAGCAGTTCCCTATCTGGAGCTTTCTTT
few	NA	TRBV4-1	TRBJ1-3	CASSQVQGTGNTIYF	TGCGCCAGCAGCCAAGTACAGGGCACTGGAAACACCATATATTTT
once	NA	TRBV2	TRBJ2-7	CASSEFRGGVDEQYF	TGTGCCAGCAGTGAATTTAGGGGGGGAGTGGACGAGCAGTACTTC
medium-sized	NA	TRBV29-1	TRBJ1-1	CSVYSGGRSGTEAFF	TGCAGCGTATATTCGGGGGGGAGGAGTGGGACTGAAGCTTTCTTT
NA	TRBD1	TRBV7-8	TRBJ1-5	CASSFGTDLSQPQHF	TGTGCCAGCAGCTTTGGGACAGACCTTAGTCAGCCCCAGCATTTT
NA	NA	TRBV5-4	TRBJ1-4	CASSLMTANEKLFF	TGTGCCAGCAGCTTGATGACAGCTAATGAAAAACTGTTTTTT
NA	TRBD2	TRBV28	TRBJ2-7	CASSTTGLAGAGEQYF	TGTGCCAGCAGTACCACGGGACTAGCGGGAGCGGGCGAGCAGTACTTC
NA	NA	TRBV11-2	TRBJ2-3	CASSSRPGAGAQYF	TGTGCCAGCAGCTCAAGACCAGGCGCAGGGGCGCAGTATTTT
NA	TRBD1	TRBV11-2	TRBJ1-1	CASSPPQGENTEAFF	TGTGCCAGCAGCCCACCACAGGGGGAGAACACTGAAGCTTTCTTT
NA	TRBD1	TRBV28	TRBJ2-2	CASSLDRGRTGELFF	TGTGCCAGCAGTTTAGACAGGGGGCGAACCGGGGAGCTGTTTTTT
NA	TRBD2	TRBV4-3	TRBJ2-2	CASSRSGLASGELFF	TGCGCCAGCAGCCGTAGCGGGCTGGCGAGCGGGGAGCTGTTTTTT
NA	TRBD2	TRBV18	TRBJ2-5	CASSAGLVIETQYF	TGTGCCAGCTCAGCGGGACTAGTAATCGAGACCCAGTACTTC
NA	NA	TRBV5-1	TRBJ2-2	CASSLASSNTGELFF	TGCGCCAGCAGCTTGGCGTCTTCGAACACCGGGGAGCTGTTTTTT
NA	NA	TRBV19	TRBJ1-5	CASSPTSGNQPQHF	TGTGCCAGTAGTCCCACCTCAGGAAATCAGCCCCAGCATTTT
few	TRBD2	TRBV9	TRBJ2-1	CASSVVPAGDYNEQFF	TGTGCCAGCAGCGTAGTTCCAGCGGGAGATTACAATGAGCAGTTCTTC
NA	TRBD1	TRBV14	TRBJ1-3	CASSPNRGSFGNTIYF	TGTGCCAGCAGCCCCAACAGGGGGTCTTTTGGAAACACCATATATTTT
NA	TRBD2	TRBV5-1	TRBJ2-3	CASSWNSGRAKDTQYF	TGCGCCAGCAGCTGGAATAGCGGGAGGGCTAAAGATACGCAGTATTTT
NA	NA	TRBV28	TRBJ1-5	CASSRDISNQPQHF	TGTGCCAGCAGTCGGGACATTAGCAATCAGCCCCAGCATTTT
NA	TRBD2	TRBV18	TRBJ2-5	CASSPLGGASGQETQYF	TGTGCCAGCTCACCGCTCGGGGGTGCTAGCGGCCAAGAGACCCAGTACTTC
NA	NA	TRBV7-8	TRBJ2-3	CASSLGGLADTQYF	TGTGCCAGCAGCTTAGGAGGGTTGGCAGATACGCAGTATTTT